This passage covers 2 T cell receptor beta chains from one sample sequenced in a study of T cell repertoires in cytomegalovirus infection. TCRdb itself ran the reads through MiXCR, one entry per CDR3 protein. The profile shows roughly 200,000 distinct CDR3 sequences, about 18% of them singletons. Material: CD8+ T cells from PBMCs. These TCRs come from a human donor in good health (CMV status not recorded). Some clones in this sample may be carry-over from other donors' samples.

This clonotype was found a few times. The chain carries TRBV7-9 and TRBJ2-1; D is possibly TRBD1 (6 bases). Germline CDR1 is SEHNR and CDR2 is FQNEAQ (reference sequence). Trimming removed 3 bases from V and 7 bases from J, with 10 bases in between. The CDR3 is 13 amino acids. CDR3 loop: CASSFIRGNEQFF. The CDR3 DNA reads as TGTGCCAGCAGCTTTATAAGGGGGAATGAGCAGTTCTTC.

V gene TRBV7-6 combines with J gene TRBJ2-6; D unresolved. The germline V and J ends were trimmed by 4 bases and 0 bases, with 7 bases remaining between them. CDR1 and CDR2 from the germline V gene are SGHVS and FNYEAQ. CDR3 length: 15 residues. The CDR3 bases are TGTGCCAGCAGCTCAGGTTACTCTGGGGCCAACGTCCTGACTTTC. This translates into CASSSGYSGANVLTF.